The 20 T cell receptor beta chains given below trace back to one sample, sequenced in a study of blood T cell repertoires in COVID-19. Generated by immunoSEQ multiplex PCR, the TCRdb table keeps only in-frame clones and is missing some. The data show about 400,000 clones, over 75% seen once. Sequencing was carried out using PBMCs or T cells enriched from blood (not recorded which). These receptors all stem from a woman aged 25 to 39 who had recovered from COVID-19.

V usage is TRBV19 and J usage is TRBJ2-1, with 7 bases aligning to TRBD1. Germline V lookup: CDR1 LNHDA, CDR2 SQIVND (reference sequence). CDR3 size: 16 residues. The junction had 9 bases not matched to a gene; V was cut back by 3 bases and J by 4 bases. The CDR3 bases are TGTGCCAGTAGTATTGAAGGGGGCTTACGTTACAATGAGCAGTTCTTC. It yields the protein CASSIEGGLRYNEQFF.

This chain connects TRBV12-3 or TRBV12-4 to TRBJ1-1; tentatively, D is TRBD1 (6 bases). The V end lost 8 bases, the J end lost 2 bases, and 12 bases lay between the germline ends. The CDR3 is made up of 13 amino acids. Here the CDR3 reads CASDETGNTEAFF. For the CDR3, the DNA is TGTGCCAGCGATGAGACAGGCAACACTGAAGCTTTCTTT.

The chain carries TRBV5-4 and TRBJ1-2; 9 positions agree with TRBD1. With 4 bases clipped from V and 6 bases from J, the junction kept 10 bases outside the gene matches. CDR1 and CDR2 from the germline V gene are SGHNT and YYREEE (reference sequence). The CDR3 contains 15 residues. CDR3 sequence reads: CASSLGTGLINGYTF. The DNA for the CDR3 is TGTGCCAGCAGCCTTGGGACAGGGTTAATAAATGGCTACACCTTC.

V gene TRBV6-4 combines with J gene TRBJ2-2; 13 nucleotides line up with TRBD2. CDR1 is MRHNA, CDR2 SNTAGT, per germline. The CDR3 sequence is 14 residues long. V was pared by 8 bases and J by 3 bases, with 0 bases of the junction left unmatched. In nucleotides, the CDR3 is TGTGCCAGCGGACTAGCGGGGGACACCGGGGAGCTGTTTTTT. Translating it yields CASGLAGDTGELFF.

The chain uses TRBV10-3 and TRBJ1-4, with a possible D match to TRBD1 (5 bases). Trimming cost V 5 bases and J 5 bases, with 12 bases left between them. The CDR3 consists of 14 residues. In germline, CDR1 is ENHRY, CDR2 SYGVKD. CDR3 sequence (DNA): TGTGCCATCAGTCCAACGGGGGAGAATGAAAAACTGTTTTTT. Translation: CAISPTGENEKLFF.

The V gene is TRBV9, the J gene TRBJ2-5; a weak D match, TRBD2 (7 bases). Germline values: CDR1 SGDLS, CDR2 YYNGEE. V dropped 4 bases and J dropped 5 bases, with 18 bases sitting between them. The CDR3 consists of 15 residues. CDR3 in amino acids: CASSPFGGAGETQYF. CDR3 bases: TGTGCCAGCAGCCCCTTTGGGGGGGCAGGGGAGACCCAGTACTTC.

The CDR3 region is CASSDSYRGRDTQYF. The CDR3 nucleotides read TGTGCCAGCAGTGACTCGTATCGGGGTAGAGATACGCAGTATTTT. The genes are TRBV6-4 and TRBJ2-3; tentatively, D is TRBD2 (5 bases). CDR1 and CDR2 (germline): MRHNA, SNTAGT. This CDR3 is built from 15 residues. V lost 0 bases and J 5 bases, leaving 12 bases between the germline ends.

The rearrangement joins TRBV5-1 to TRBJ2-5; TRBD1 is a possible D gene (5 bases). The CDR3 is 15 residues long. V was clipped by 5 bases and J by 1 base, with 15 bases between them. Germline-derived CDR1 and CDR2 are SGHRS and YFSETQ. As DNA, the CDR3 is TGCGCCAGCAGTGCGGCGGCAGGGCTCCAAGAGACCCAGTACTTC. Its protein is CASSAAAGLQETQYF.

The rearrangement joins TRBV5-1 to TRBJ2-5, with 7 bases lining up with TRBD1. The germline CDR1 and CDR2 sequences are SGHRS and YFSETQ. V shed 5 bases, J shed 5 bases, and the junction held 12 bases outside the gene matches. CDR3 length: 15 amino acids. CDR3 in amino acids: CASSDPQGMGETQYF. CDR3 DNA sequence: TGCGCCAGCAGTGATCCACAGGGGATGGGGGAGACCCAGTACTTC.

Notes on this clone: Other DNA sequences within the sample encode an identical CDR3. The genes are TRBV27 and TRBJ2-7, with TRBD2 identical over 9 bases. CDR1 is MNHEY, CDR2 SMNVEV, per germline (reference sequence). After removal of 2 bases from V and 4 bases from J, the junction contained 0 bases not matched to a gene. This CDR3 is 13 amino acids long. The CDR3 nucleotides are TGTGCCAGCAGTTTAGCGGGAGGGTACGAGCAGTACTTC. This sequence encodes CASSLAGGYEQYF.

The chain has TRBV27 and TRBJ2-3; possibly TRBD2 for D (6 bases). Germline CDR1 MNHEY, CDR2 SMNVEV (reference sequence). V was trimmed by 3 bases and J by 2 bases, leaving 12 bases between them. The CDR3 consists of 15 residues. CDR3 in DNA: TGTGCCAGCAGTTTGTCTCGACTAGTCACAGATACGCAGTATTTT. It yields the protein CASSLSRLVTDTQYF.

The J gene is TRBJ2-5, the V gene TRBV29-1; no definite D call. Trimming removed 4 bases from V and 0 bases from J, with 9 bases in between. CDR1 SQVTM and CDR2 ANQGSEA come from the germline V gene. The CDR3 is 13 residues long. CDR3 in amino acids: CSVAGTYQETQYF. DNA of the CDR3: TGCAGCGTTGCAGGCACCTACCAAGAGACCCAGTACTTC.

CDR3: CSVALAVDNEQFF. DNA of the CDR3: TGCAGCGTTGCACTAGCGGTTGACAATGAGCAGTTCTTC. The gene calls are TRBV29-1 and TRBJ2-1, with 8 nucleotides matching TRBD2. This CDR3 is built from 13 residues. V dropped 4 bases and J dropped 5; count of bases not matched to a gene: 4. CDR1 and CDR2 (germline): SQVTM, ANQGSEA.

This chain connects TRBV7-9 to TRBJ2-3; the match to TRBD1 covers 8 bases. CDR3 length: 16 amino acids. Germline V gene lookup returns CDR1 SEHNR and CDR2 FQNEAQ (reference sequence). Trimming cost V 5 bases and J 2 bases; bases outside gene matches: 9. For the CDR3, the DNA is TGTGCCAGCAGCCATCGGCAGGGGGCGAACACAGATACGCAGTATTTT. Protein sequence: CASSHRQGANTDTQYF. The full variable domain, its missing parts supplied by reference TRBV7-9 and TRBJ2-3, is DTGVSQNPRHKITKRGQNVTFRCDPISEHNRLYWYRQTLGQGPEFLTYFQNEAQLEKSRLLSDRFSAERPKGSFSTLEIQRTEQGDSAMYLCASSHRQGANTDTQYFGPGTRLTVL.

The chain combines TRBV19 with TRBJ2-7; D might be TRBD2 (6 bases). The CDR3 totals 14 residues. From germline, CDR1 is LNHDA and CDR2 SQIVND (reference sequence). V was cut by 4 bases and J by 3 bases, with 13 bases left in between. The CDR3 nucleotides are TGTGCCAGTAGTACCAGCGCGGGGCTCTACGAGCAGTACTTC. It specifies CASSTSAGLYEQYF.

For this clone: Other DNA sequences in the sample encode the same CDR3. The chain joins TRBV4-1 to TRBJ1-5; no clear D. The CDR3 extends over 14 amino acids. The V gene lost 1 base and the J gene lost 6 bases, with 10 bases spanning the gap. CDR1 and CDR2 from the germline V gene are MGHRA and YSYEKL. CDR3 nucleotides: TGCGCCAGCAGCCAAGGCAGAGGAGGTCAGCCCCAGCATTTT. This encodes CASSQGRGGQPQHF.

The chain uses TRBV15 and TRBJ2-5; tentative D call: TRBD1 (5 bases). Trimming took 4 bases from V and 0 from J, leaving 6 bases between them. CDR3 length: 13 residues. Germline-derived CDR1 and CDR2 are LNHNV and YYDKDF (reference sequence). The DNA for the CDR3 is TGTGCCACCAGCACGGACAACCAAGAGACCCAGTACTTC. Residues: CATSTDNQETQYF.

V gene TRBV2 combines with J gene TRBJ2-1; unclear D gene. The V gene's germline CDR1 is SNHLY and CDR2 FYNNEI. V was trimmed by 4 bases and J by 5 bases, leaving 6 bases between them. The CDR3 extends over 12 amino acids. The CDR3 DNA sequence: TGTGCCAGCAGTGTAGAAAACAATGAGCAGTTCTTC. This sequence encodes CASSVENNEQFF.

The J gene is TRBJ2-7, the V gene TRBV9; D remains unclear. CDR1 and CDR2 from the germline V gene are SGDLS and YYNGEE. Trimming shortened V by 0 bases and J by 4 bases, and 14 bases separated the two germline ends. This CDR3 contains 15 residues. The CDR3 DNA reads as TGTGCCAGCAGCGTAGGAGCTACCCCGCAATACGAGCAGTACTTC. It is translated as CASSVGATPQYEQYF.

The chain recombines TRBV14 with TRBJ1-2; tentative D call: TRBD1 (6 bases). Trimming pared 4 bases from V and 7 bases from J, leaving 13 bases between. The CDR3 runs 13 residues. Germline CDR1 SGHDN, CDR2 FVKESK. CDR3 nucleotide sequence: TGTGCCAGCAGCCGAATACCCAGGGGTGGCTACACCTTC. Residues: CASSRIPRGGYTF.